This TCR beta chain was sequenced during a study of cytomegalovirus exposure and HLA in healthy donors. The wider study: Falling in the Caucasian-associated ancestry cluster were 80% to 85% of 300 to 500 genotyped donors. Study findings and constraints: Segments of the TCR beta V type were, in most cases, productive about 87% or about 30% of the time in an earlier analysis. In a later analysis, HLA-C alleles had the fewest associated TCRs, DRB1 alleles the most.

As regards this clone: Its specificity is not known. This specimen includes other DNA sequences encoding the same CDR3.

J gave up 3 bases and V 5 bases, and 6 bases lay outside the gene matches. The CDR3 extends over 14 amino acids. Germline values: CDR1 SGHAT, CDR2 FQNNGV. PCR amplification relied on 60 Vbeta primers (plus 13 Jbeta primers). Produced via immunoSEQ multiplex PCR; TCRdb's table is partial and in-frame only. Among 200,000 to 250,000 clones, just under 85% were seen once, and the ten largest hold 0.5% to 0.7%. Donors likely had unrecorded immune exposures despite being nominally healthy when sampled. The V and J genes are TRBV11-2 and TRBJ1-1; TRBD1 aligns across 7 bases. The sequenced sample consisted of PBMCs. The sequence was obtained from a middle-aged woman in good health and CMV-seronegative. The DNA of the CDR3 is TGTGCCAGCAGCCCTTCGACAGGGTACACTGAAGCTTTCTTT. Translating it yields CASSPSTGYTEAFF.